This is a list of T cell receptor beta chains from one sample in a study of human T cells and chemical hapten exposure. Using its own MiXCR run on the RACE reads, TCRdb lists one record per CDR3 protein. The sample consists of approximately 97,000 distinct CDR3 sequences, 25% to 35% of them appearing once. Here the sequenced sample was whole blood, taken in connection with sensitization to the hapten diphenylcyclopropenone (DPC). The receptors shown here come from a man aged 40-49 years with alopecia areata. Some clones in this sample may be carry-over from other donors' samples. The CDR3 runs from the conserved cysteine through the conserved F or W. D genes are given only for firm matches. Rows give clone size only sometimes, using once, few, many, or a class for an expanded clone.

clone_size cdr3_length d_call j_call v_call cdr3_aa cdr3_nt
once 17 TRBD2 TRBJ2-7 TRBV18 CASSPGSGRDGRYEQYF TGTGCCAGCTCACCCGGTAGCGGGAGGGATGGACGGTACGAGCAGTACTTC
. 18 TRBD1 TRBJ2-2 TRBV7-9 CASSFRSGTVMNTGELFF TGTGCCAGCAGCTTCCGGTCCGGGACAGTGATGAACACCGGGGAGCTGTTTTTT
. 16 . TRBJ1-1 TRBV18 CASSPPNGGLNTEAFF TGTGCCAGCTCACCACCAAACGGGGGTCTGAACACTGAAGCTTTCTTT
. 16 TRBD2 TRBJ2-5 TRBV6-5 CASSYGTSVPRETQYF TGTGCCAGCAGTTATGGGACTAGCGTACCCCGAGAGACCCAGTACTTC
many 14 TRBD1 TRBJ2-2 TRBV29-1 CSVGGQANTGELFF TGCAGCGTGGGGGGACAGGCGAACACCGGGGAGCTGTTTTTT
. 14 TRBD2 TRBJ2-5 TRBV3-1 CASSQGLAEETQYF TGTGCCAGCAGCCAAGGACTAGCGGAAGAGACCCAGTACTTC
. 15 . TRBJ2-5 TRBV4-3 CASSQELSRQETQYF TGCGCCAGCAGCCAAGAATTAAGCCGACAAGAGACCCAGTACTTC
few 16 TRBD1 TRBJ1-5 TRBV18 CASSPGQGGGNQPQHF TGTGCCAGCTCACCCGGACAGGGCGGGGGCAATCAGCCCCAGCATTTT
. 15 . TRBJ1-3 TRBV12-3/TRBV12-4 CASSLAGEAGNTIYF TGTGCCAGCAGTTTAGCAGGGGAGGCTGGAAACACCATATATTTT
once 15 TRBD1 TRBJ1-1 TRBV28 CASSQRDRGNTEAFF TGTGCCAGCAGCCAACGGGACAGGGGAAACACTGAAGCTTTCTTT
. 12 . TRBJ1-5 TRBV28 CASSLGVRPQHF TGTGCCAGCAGTTTAGGGGTTCGGCCCCAGCATTTT
. 15 TRBD1 TRBJ1-6 TRBV2 CASSGDSGSNSPLHF TGTGCCAGCAGTGGGGACAGTGGGTCTAATTCACCCCTCCACTTT
few 11 . TRBJ2-3 TRBV7-3 CASRPEWGQYF TGTGCCAGCCGACCCGAGTGGGGGCAGTATTTT
. 11 . TRBJ2-4 TRBV2 CASSEADIQYF TGTGCCAGCAGTGAAGCGGACATTCAGTACTTC
few 15 . TRBJ2-1 TRBV11-2 CASSEATGRYNEQFF TGTGCCAGCAGCGAGGCCACCGGTCGCTACAATGAGCAGTTCTTC
once 17 . TRBJ2-1 TRBV7-9 CASSLVLQLSSYNEQFF TGTGCCAGCAGCTTAGTGTTGCAGTTGAGCTCCTACAATGAGCAGTTCTTC
few 16 . TRBJ2-3 TRBV7-6 CASSLGSGSRTDTQYF TGTGCCAGCAGCTTAGGATCGGGTTCACGCACAGATACGCAGTATTTT
few 13 . TRBJ2-3 TRBV6-5 CASGVGEPDTQYF TGTGCCAGCGGGGTAGGGGAACCAGATACGCAGTATTTT
few 14 . TRBJ2-2 TRBV18 CASSQQGNTGELFF TGTGCCAGCTCACAACAGGGAAACACCGGGGAGCTGTTTTTT
. 13 TRBD1 TRBJ1-2 TRBV3-1 CASSAGTGGSYTF TGTGCCAGCAGCGCCGGGACAGGGGGTAGCTACACCTTC
. 17 TRBD1 TRBJ2-2 TRBV3-1 CASSRHGQGSTTGELFF TGTGCCAGCAGCCGCCATGGACAGGGAAGTACCACCGGGGAGCTGTTTTTT
few 17 TRBD1 TRBJ2-3 TRBV7-9 CASSGIRGTGFTDTQYF TGTGCCAGCAGCGGAATCCGGGGGACAGGGTTCACAGATACGCAGTATTTT
. 14 TRBD1 TRBJ1-1 TRBV29-1 CSAGTGVQNTEAFF TGCAGCGCTGGGACAGGTGTACAGAACACTGAAGCTTTCTTT
. 13 . TRBJ1-3 TRBV7-2 CASSFPSGNTIYF TGTGCCAGCAGCTTTCCCTCTGGAAACACCATATATTTT
many 14 . TRBJ2-1 TRBV6-7 CASSYNVRNNEQFF TGTGCCAGCAGTTACAACGTAAGGAACAATGAGCAGTTCTTC
few 13 . TRBJ1-5 TRBV24-1 CATSERGNQPQHF TGTGCCACCAGTGAGAGGGGCAATCAGCCCCAGCATTTT
. 14 . TRBJ2-1 TRBV7-8 CASSSPDGHNEQFF TGTGCCAGCAGCTCCCCCGACGGGCACAATGAGCAGTTCTTC
. 14 . TRBJ2-3 TRBV20-1 CSAPFGGKTDTQYF TGCAGTGCCCCCTTTGGCGGGAAGACAGATACGCAGTATTTT
few 14 TRBD1 TRBJ2-1 TRBV6-2/TRBV6-3 CATQGQASYNEQFF TGTGCCACCCAGGGACAGGCCTCCTACAATGAGCAGTTCTTC
few 15 . TRBJ1-1 TRBV4-2 CASSNDQGPNTEAFF TGTGCCAGCAGCAACGACCAGGGGCCGAACACTGAAGCTTTCTTT
few 14 . TRBJ1-2 TRBV6-5 CASRKPTGPYGYTF TGTGCCAGCAGAAAACCCACAGGGCCCTATGGCTACACCTTC
few 16 TRBD1 TRBJ2-7 TRBV18 CASSPRGTGGSYEQYF TGTGCCAGCTCACCCCGCGGGACAGGGGGGAGCTACGAGCAGTACTTC
few 14 TRBD1 TRBJ1-5 TRBV27 CASSFLGGGQPQHF TGTGCCAGCAGTTTTCTAGGGGGCGGCCAGCCCCAGCATTTT
. 13 . TRBJ1-2 TRBV7-2 CASSPDSVHGYTF TGTGCCAGCAGCCCGGACAGCGTACATGGCTACACCTTC
once 17 . TRBJ1-3 TRBV7-9 CASSFREQVISGNTIYF TGTGCCAGCAGCTTCAGGGAACAGGTGATCTCTGGAAACACCATATATTTT
many 14 . TRBJ2-7 TRBV28 CASSLQGISYEQYF TGTGCCAGCAGTTTACAGGGCATCTCCTACGAGCAGTACTTC
. 16 . TRBJ2-5 TRBV27 CASSPWGVGSSETQYF TGTGCCAGCAGCCCATGGGGGGTCGGGTCCTCAGAGACCCAGTACTTC
. 16 . TRBJ1-1 TRBV5-6 CASTLGAGTMNTEAFF TGTGCCAGCACCTTAGGAGCCGGGACCATGAACACTGAAGCTTTCTTT
few 11 . TRBJ2-3 TRBV29-1 CSTEDGGTQYF TGCAGCACCGAGGATGGGGGTACGCAGTATTTT
. 14 TRBD2 TRBJ2-3 TRBV15 CATSRVREADTQYF TGTGCCACCAGCAGAGTGCGGGAGGCAGATACGCAGTATTTT
. 15 TRBD1 TRBJ2-5 TRBV6-2/TRBV6-3 CASSYHRTGGETQYF TGTGCCAGCAGTTACCATCGGACAGGGGGGGAGACCCAGTACTTC
few 13 . TRBJ2-5 TRBV12-3/TRBV12-4 CASSRSTWETQYF TGTGCCAGCAGCCGGAGTACTTGGGAGACCCAGTACTTC
. 13 . TRBJ2-7 TRBV7-2 CASTPGGAYEQYF TGTGCCAGCACCCCTGGGGGAGCCTACGAGCAGTACTTC
few 15 TRBD2 TRBJ2-7 TRBV27 CASSLEAGGSYEQYF TGTGCCAGCAGTTTAGAGGCGGGGGGCTCCTACGAGCAGTACTTC